The 22 T cell receptor beta chains below all came from one sample that was sequenced in a study of T cells in Graves' hyperthyroidism and ophthalmopathy. RNA transcripts served as the template for amplifying TCR beta CDR3 regions. Initially, a first-round RT-PCR of the TCR CDR3 employed the HTBI primer set. One entry per CDR3 protein results from TCRdb running MiXCR on the multiplex PCR reads. The sample has over 450,000 distinct CDR3 sequences; roughly 17% are singletons. Source material: blood. These receptors all come from a woman between 18 and 29 years old with Graves' ophthalmopathy.

This clonotype has just a few counts. The chain couples TRBV20-1 to TRBJ1-6; tentative D call: TRBD1 (5 bases). Trimming removed 4 bases from V and 7 bases from J, with 17 bases in between. Looked up from germline, CDR1 is DFQATT and CDR2 is SNEGSKA (reference sequence). The CDR3 length is 15 residues. The chain's CDR3 is CSATRRGGINSPLHF. CDR3 nucleotide sequence: TGCAGTGCTACCCGCCGTGGGGGGATAAATTCACCCCTCCACTTT.

In this sample, this clonotype turned up many times. This chain connects TRBV7-2 to TRBJ2-1, with a weak D call TRBD2 (5 bases). This CDR3 contains 16 residues. V was clipped by 4 bases and J by 0 bases, with 13 bases between them. Looked up from germline, CDR1 is SGHTA and CDR2 is FQGNSA. The CDR3 DNA reads as TGTGCCAGCAGCTCCCCAGCGGTTCGCTCCTACAATGAGCAGTTCTTC. Its protein product is CASSSPAVRSYNEQFF. Combining the CDR3 with reference TRBV7-2 and TRBJ2-1 gives the whole variable domain GAGVSQSPSNKVTEKGKDVELRCDPISGHTALYWYRQSLGQGLEFLIYFQGNSAPDKSGLPSDRFSAERTGGSVSTLTIQRTQQEDSAVYLCASSSPAVRSYNEQFFGPGTRLTVL.

This clonotype was observed many times. The chain employs TRBV6-1 and TRBJ2-5, with 12 bases lining up with TRBD2. The CDR3 length is 15 residues. Germline loops: CDR1 MNHNS, CDR2 SASEGT. The junction had 7 bases not matched to a gene; V was cut back by 7 bases and J by 4 bases. The CDR3 DNA sequence: TGTGCCAGCACCCGACTAGCGGGGGATGTAGAGACCCAGTACTTC. As protein: CASTRLAGDVETQYF.

The sample holds many counts of this clonotype. The J gene is TRBJ1-5, the V gene TRBV2; a possible D gene is TRBD1 (5 bases). The CDR3 extends over 13 amino acids. Germline CDR1 is SNHLY and CDR2 is FYNNEI. Between the trimmed V and J ends, which lost 4 bases and 4 bases, there was a span of 8 bases. The CDR3 loop is CASSVEGNQPQHF. As DNA, the CDR3 is TGTGCCAGCAGTGTGGAGGGGAATCAGCCCCAGCATTTT.

Comments on this clonotype: Being one base from a much bigger clone, this may be a read error. The J gene is TRBJ1-2, the V gene TRBV29-1; unclear D gene. The CDR3 is 11 residues long. Germline V CDR1 and CDR2: SQVTM, ANQGSEA. V shed 4 bases and J shed 4 bases, with 7 bases lying between them. The CDR3 loop is CSVGEGYGYTF. The CDR3 nucleotides are TGCAGCGTTGGGGAGGGCTATGGCTACACCTTC.

J is TRBJ1-2 and V is TRBV5-1; 9 bases agree with TRBD1. Germline-derived CDR1 and CDR2 are SGHRS and YFSETQ. The length of the CDR3 is 15 residues. Trimming cost V 9 bases and J 3 bases; bases outside gene matches: 12. CDR3 in DNA: TGCGCCACCCATTCGGGACAGGGCAAGGACTATGGCTACACCTTC. Amino acid sequence: CATHSGQGKDYGYTF.

This clonotype was counted many times. The CDR3 spells CASIPPGGLYEQYF. In DNA, the CDR3 is TGTGCCAGCATTCCTCCGGGGGGACTCTACGAGCAGTACTTC. This chain joins TRBV6-1 and TRBJ2-7; 7 nucleotides agree with TRBD2. Germline V CDR1 and CDR2: MNHNS, SASEGT. V trimming: 7 bases; J trimming: 3 bases; junction bases outside the gene matches: 9. The CDR3 length is 14 residues.

This clonotype was seen many times. The chain carries TRBV7-2 and TRBJ2-4; 11 bases align to TRBD2. Germline-derived CDR1 and CDR2 are SGHTA and FQGNSA. The CDR3 spans 15 residues. Losses at the gene ends were 5 bases for V and 7 bases for J; bases not matched to a gene: 7. In DNA form, the CDR3 reads TGTGCCAGCAGCCCGCCGACTAGCGGGAAGAACATTCAGTACTTC. Its translation: CASSPPTSGKNIQYF.

Concerning this clonotype: This may stem from a read error, because a much larger clone lies one nucleotide away. The gene calls are TRBV6-1 and TRBJ2-1, with D maybe TRBD2 (5 bases). V lost 2 bases and J lost 0, with 8 bases in between. The CDR3 sequence is 15 residues long. Germline CDR1 and CDR2: MNHNS and SASEGT. The CDR3 DNA follows: TGTGCCAGCAGTGAATGGGAGCACTCCTACAATGAGCAGTTCTTC. Translated: CASSEWEHSYNEQFF.

This clonotype was seen many times. This chain joins TRBV7-3 and TRBJ2-3, with 9 bases fitting TRBD2. The length of the CDR3 is 16 residues. CDR1 is SGHTA, CDR2 FQGTGA, per germline. Trimming took 5 bases from V and 1 from J; bases not matched to a gene: 7. The CDR3 sequence: CASSVNSGGGTDTQYF. Written as DNA, the CDR3 is TGTGCCAGCAGCGTAAATAGCGGGGGAGGCACAGATACGCAGTATTTT.

Ten or more counts support this clonotype. The V gene is TRBV30, the J gene TRBJ2-5; 7 nucleotides align to TRBD2. Per the germline V gene, CDR1 is GTSNPN and CDR2 is SVGIG (reference sequence). The CDR3 has 14 amino acids. Trimming cost V 4 bases and J 2 bases; bases outside gene matches: 7. The CDR3 loop reads CAWNLAGGQETQYF. The CDR3 DNA reads TGTGCCTGGAACCTAGCCGGGGGGCAAGAGACCCAGTACTTC.

This clonotype was counted between two and nine times. The chain combines TRBV19 with TRBJ2-7, with D perhaps assigned TRBD1 or TRBD2 (5 bases each). Germline V gene lookup returns CDR1 LNHDA and CDR2 SQIVND (reference sequence). The CDR3 is 13 amino acids. Trimming removed 4 bases from V and 3 bases from J, with 10 bases in between. This CDR3 reads CASSRDGIYEQYF. CDR3 nucleotide sequence: TGTGCCAGTAGTAGGGACGGGATCTACGAGCAGTACTTC.

This clonotype was seen at least ten times. The chain has TRBV28 and TRBJ1-1; no clear D. With 6 bases removed from V and 0 bases from J, the gap between germline ends came to 14 bases. The germline V gene has CDR1 MDHEN and CDR2 SYDVKM. This CDR3 contains 15 residues. The chain's CDR3 is CASRLENFMNTEAFF. The CDR3 coding sequence is TGTGCCAGCAGGTTAGAGAACTTCATGAACACTGAAGCTTTCTTT.

This clonotype was observed at least ten times. The chain uses TRBV28 and TRBJ1-5, with TRBD1 as a possible D gene (6 bases). Germline V gene sequence: CDR1 MDHEN, CDR2 SYDVKM. V was shortened by 7 bases and J by 0 bases, with 22 bases between the two germline ends. CDR3 length: 18 amino acids. The CDR3 sequence: CASNTPTQGIPSNQPQHF. As DNA, the CDR3 is TGTGCCAGCAACACACCAACGCAGGGGATCCCTAGCAATCAGCCCCAGCATTTT.

This chain joins TRBV27 and TRBJ2-7; maybe TRBD1 (5 bases). CDR1 and CDR2 from the germline V gene are MNHEY and SMNVEV (reference sequence). V was trimmed by 8 bases and J by 4 bases, leaving 24 bases between them. This CDR3 has 16 amino acids. The CDR3 region has the DNA TGTGCCAGCGCCTTCCTTAGGGGCGACCTTTTTTACGAGCAGTACTTC. Amino acid sequence: CASAFLRGDLFYEQYF.

This clonotype was counted a few times. The rearrangement uses TRBV28 and TRBJ1-2, with D tentatively TRBD1 (5 bases). V lost 3 bases, J lost 8 bases, and 19 bases lay in between. This CDR3 contains 15 residues. Germline loops: CDR1 MDHEN, CDR2 SYDVKM. The CDR3 DNA sequence: TGTGCCAGCAGTTTTGGGGCAGGGTATTTTACAGGCTACACCTTC. It translates to CASSFGAGYFTGYTF.

This clonotype was counted many times. The chain carries TRBV6-5 and TRBJ1-1, with no clear D. This CDR3 comprises 12 residues. V was clipped by 1 base and J by 3 bases, with 3 bases between them. Germline V gene sequence: CDR1 MNHEY, CDR2 SVGAGI. CDR3 region: CASSYWDTEAFF. The DNA of the CDR3 is TGTGCCAGCAGTTACTGGGACACTGAAGCTTTCTTT.

This clonotype was picked up many times. V is TRBV12-3 or TRBV12-4 and J is TRBJ1-5; D unclear. Trimming shortened V by 7 bases and J by 2 bases, and 15 bases separated the two germline ends. The CDR3 loop spans 15 amino acids. CDR3 in amino acids: CASTRDGRGNQPQHF. The CDR3 DNA reads TGTGCCAGCACCCGAGACGGAAGGGGCAATCAGCCCCAGCATTTT.

V is TRBV5-4 and J is TRBJ2-2; D perhaps matches TRBD2 (5 bases). The CDR3 has 15 residues. Trimming left V 1 base short and J 6 bases short, with 13 bases between. Germline CDR1 SGHNT, CDR2 YYREEE (reference sequence). The DNA of the CDR3 is TGTGCCAGCAGCTTGCAACTAGAGGAGGCCGGGGAGCTGTTTTTT. Its protein is CASSLQLEEAGELFF.

This clonotype was picked up a small number of times. This chain joins TRBV12-3 or TRBV12-4 and TRBJ2-7; 7 bases agree with TRBD1. This CDR3 is 15 amino acids long. J gave up 7 bases and V 1 base, and 10 bases lay outside the gene matches. The CDR3 DNA follows: TGTGCCAGCAGTTTAGAAGTAAGGACAGGCGCTGAGCAGTACTTC. Translating gives CASSLEVRTGAEQYF.

This rearrangement joins TRBV5-1 to TRBJ2-2, with D possibly being TRBD1 (6 bases). CDR1 and CDR2 (germline): SGHRS, YFSETQ. Trimming took off 0 bases at V and 6 bases at J, with 15 bases between the two ends. The CDR3 consists of 16 residues. CDR3 nucleotide sequence: TGCGCCAGCAGCTTGGCCATTACAGGGTCACCCGGGGAGCTGTTTTTT. Translated: CASSLAITGSPGELFF.

This clonotype was seen at least ten times. The chain carries TRBV11-2 and TRBJ1-1; maybe TRBD1 (6 bases). V was trimmed by 5 bases and J by 2 bases, leaving 18 bases between them. This CDR3 spans 16 amino acids. Germline assignment: CDR1 SGHAT and CDR2 FQNNGV. CDR3 region: CASSTQGRGANTEAFF. CDR3 DNA sequence: TGTGCCAGCAGCACACAAGGTAGGGGGGCCAACACTGAAGCTTTCTTT.